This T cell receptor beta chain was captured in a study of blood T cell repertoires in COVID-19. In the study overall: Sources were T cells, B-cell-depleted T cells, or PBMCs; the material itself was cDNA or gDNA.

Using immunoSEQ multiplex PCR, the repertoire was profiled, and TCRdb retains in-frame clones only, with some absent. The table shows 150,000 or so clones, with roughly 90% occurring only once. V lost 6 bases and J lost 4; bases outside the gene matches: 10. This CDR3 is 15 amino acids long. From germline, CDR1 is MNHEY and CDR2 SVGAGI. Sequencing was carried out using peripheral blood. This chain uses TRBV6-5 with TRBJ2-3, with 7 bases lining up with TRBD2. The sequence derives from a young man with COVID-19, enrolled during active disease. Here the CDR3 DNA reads TGTGCCAGCAGGCCGGGACTATGGGCGGCAGATACGCAGTATTTT. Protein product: CASRPGLWAADTQYF.